This section outlines one T cell receptor beta chain sequence together with its context. V was clipped by 2 bases and J by 0 bases, with 7 bases between them. This CDR3 is built from 13 residues. Germline values: CDR1 GTSNPN, CDR2 SVGIG (reference sequence). The sample originates from a study of blood T cell repertoires in COVID-19. About the research overall: Italy, Spain and the United States were the sources of the convalescent and acute COVID-19 samples. The cDNA or gDNA used as material had been derived from T cells, B-cell-depleted T cells, or PBMCs.

Per the original methods: Nucleated cell number was recorded as an estimate derived from reference gene primer amplification. Repertoires were generated with immunoSEQ multiplex PCR, while TCRdb's copy carries only in-frame clones and drops some. That table furnishes V, J and clone size, whereas the DNA furnished D and trimming. The sample carries around 100,000 clones, 70% to 85% recorded once. The sequencing input was peripheral blood. This receptor was taken from a man in his 70s with active or convalescent COVID-19. The chain links TRBV30 to TRBJ1-1; D call uncertain. The CDR3 spells CAWSSGLNTEAFF. In nucleotides, the CDR3 is TGTGCCTGGAGTAGCGGGTTGAACACTGAAGCTTTCTTT.